This T cell receptor beta chain originates from a study of T cells in localized non-small cell lung cancer. Libraries were prepared by immunoSEQ multiplex PCR; TCRdb keeps only in-frame clonotypes and omits some of them. The sample includes 130,000 or so clones, more than 70% of them seen just once. This CDR3 has 14 residues. The V and J ends lost 0 bases and 2 bases respectively, with 5 bases between them. CDR1 is LNHNV, CDR2 YYDKDF, per germline (reference sequence). This clonotype was sampled from a female donor over 55 with stage I lung adenocarcinoma. The chain combines TRBV15 with TRBJ1-3; TRBD1 might be the D (5 bases). Sequences were derived from peripheral blood, sampled before any cancer treatment. CDR3 DNA sequence: TGTGCCACCAGCAGAGACAGGGCTGGAAACACCATATATTTT. Translated, it gives CATSRDRAGNTIYF.